The 17 T cell receptor beta chains below come from one sample, sequenced in a study of beta chain features in type 1 diabetes. Expressed TCRB transcripts got sequenced, as all isolated RNA was reverse transcribed. Data came from immunoSEQ multiplex PCR; TCRdb stores just in-frame clones and leaves some out. The sample comprises hundreds of thousands of clones, around 13% of which are singletons, and less than 0.02% rests with the top ten. Sequenced material: naive CD4+ T cells from blood. Every receptor here comes from a man aged 18-30 years in good health.

This clone was detected a few times. The chain recombines TRBV30 with TRBJ2-5; 13 bases fit TRBD2. The CDR3 contains 14 residues. V was clipped by 3 bases and J by 10 bases; unmatched bases: 8. Germline values: CDR1 GTSNPN, CDR2 SVGIG (reference sequence). As DNA, the CDR3 is TGTGCCTGGAGAAAGGGACTAGCGGGAATGGGCCAGTACTTC. Translation gives CAWRKGLAGMGQYF.

This clone was counted a few times. V gene TRBV28 combines with J gene TRBJ1-5; no reliable D call. This CDR3 contains 11 residues. Germline assignment: CDR1 MDHEN and CDR2 SYDVKM. The V gene lost 5 bases and the J gene lost 7 bases, with 6 bases spanning the gap. CDR3 region: CASSRRQPQHF. The CDR3 region has the DNA TGTGCCAGCAGTCGCAGGCAGCCCCAGCATTTT.

The V gene is TRBV5-1, the J gene TRBJ2-7, with 15 bases lining up with TRBD2. In germline, CDR1 is SGHRS, CDR2 YFSETQ. J lost 7 bases, V lost 4 bases, and 15 bases had no gene match. The CDR3 has 18 amino acids. CDR3 loop: CASSPGTSGRWVLEEQYF. CDR3 sequence (DNA): TGCGCCAGCAGCCCCGGGACTAGCGGGAGGTGGGTTCTCGAAGAGCAGTACTTC.

This clone appeared a few times. J is TRBJ1-2 and V is TRBV7-9, with a possible D match to TRBD1 (6 bases). This CDR3 is built from 14 residues. The germline V and J ends were trimmed by 4 bases and 2 bases, with 11 bases remaining between them. Germline V gene lookup returns CDR1 SEHNR and CDR2 FQNEAQ (reference sequence). This CDR3 reads CASSSNGQNYGYTF. As DNA, the CDR3 is TGTGCCAGCAGCTCGAACGGACAGAACTATGGCTACACCTTC.

This clone was observed a handful of times. The DNA of the CDR3 is TGTGCCTGGAGTACAGGGTGGGGGCAGCCCCAGCATTTT. Translating it yields CAWSTGWGQPQHF. The V and J genes are TRBV30 and TRBJ1-5; possibly TRBD1 for D (6 bases). Trimming removed 2 bases at V and 7 bases at J, with 12 bases between. CDR1 is GTSNPN and CDR2 is SVGIG in the germline V gene (reference sequence). This CDR3 is 13 amino acids long.

The chain joins TRBV9 to TRBJ2-5; 12 positions match TRBD2. Losses at the gene ends were 0 bases for V and 4 bases for J; bases not matched to a gene: 1. The CDR3 runs 15 residues. Germline CDR1 and CDR2: SGDLS and YYNGEE. The CDR3 reads CASSVGGLAGETQYF. The CDR3 coding sequence is TGTGCCAGCAGCGTAGGGGGACTAGCGGGAGAGACCCAGTACTTC.

The chain links TRBV9 to TRBJ2-5; tentatively, D is TRBD1 (6 bases). CDR1 is SGDLS and CDR2 is YYNGEE in the germline V gene. This CDR3 comprises 12 residues. Trimming took off 0 bases at V and 7 bases at J, with 7 bases between the two ends. CDR3 region: CASSVEGGTQYF. CDR3 sequence (DNA): TGTGCCAGCAGCGTAGAAGGGGGGACCCAGTACTTC.

CDR3 bases: TGTGCCAGCAGTATGGGACTCCTCACAGATACGCAGTATTTT. Amino acids: CASSMGLLTDTQYF. The V call is TRBV28, the J call TRBJ2-3; the D gene is possibly TRBD2 (6 bases). Per the germline V gene, CDR1 is MDHEN and CDR2 is SYDVKM. Trimming took 5 bases from V and 2 from J, leaving 11 bases between them. The CDR3 totals 14 residues.

The chain joins TRBV28 to TRBJ2-3; TRBD2 matches 8 bases. The CDR3 extends over 17 amino acids. Germline V gene lookup returns CDR1 MDHEN and CDR2 SYDVKM. V shed 8 bases and J 6 bases; nucleotides not matched to a gene: 19. DNA for the CDR3: TGTGCCAGCCACACTCACAATTTCCCGGGGGGGCCTGATACGCAGTATTTT. Translated: CASHTHNFPGGPDTQYF.

This clone came up a few times. The J gene is TRBJ1-1, the V gene TRBV11-3; 8 bases match TRBD1. CDR3 length: 14 amino acids. Germline-derived CDR1 and CDR2 are SGHNT and YENEEA. With V trimmed by 4 bases and J by 3 bases, 4 bases remained unmatched. The CDR3 loop is CASSSGQGDTEAFF. The CDR3 DNA sequence: TGTGCCAGCAGCTCCGGACAGGGAGACACTGAAGCTTTCTTT. The full variable domain, its missing parts supplied by reference TRBV11-3 and TRBJ1-1, is EAGVVQSPRYKIIEKKQPVAFWCNPISGHNTLYWYLQNLGQGPELLIRYENEEAVDDSQLPKDRFSAERLKGVDSTLKIQPAELGDSAVYLCASSSGQGDTEAFFGQGTRLTVV.

The chain uses TRBV5-1 and TRBJ2-2; 7 positions agree with TRBD1. J lost 7 bases, V lost 5 bases, and 8 bases had no gene match. Germline V gives CDR1 SGHRS, CDR2 YFSETQ. There are 14 residues in the CDR3. CDR3 bases: TGCGCCAGCAGATGGGACAGTTCGGGCGGGGAGCTGTTTTTT. Its protein is CASRWDSSGGELFF.

This clone has a handful of counts. The chain uses TRBV4-2 and TRBJ2-1; weak D call: TRBD2 (5 bases). The CDR3 consists of 15 residues. V lost 1 base to trimming and J lost 4 bases, with 11 bases between them. Germline CDR1 LGHNA, CDR2 YNFKEQ. DNA of the CDR3: TGTGCCAGCAGCCAAGTATCTAGCTCTTACAATGAGCAGTTCTTC. Translated, it gives CASSQVSSSYNEQFF.

This chain uses TRBV7-3 with TRBJ2-4, with 11 bases lining up with TRBD2. The CDR3 is made up of 15 amino acids. Germline lookup yields CDR1 SGHTA and CDR2 FQGTGA. Losses at the gene ends were 5 bases for V and 4 bases for J; bases not matched to a gene: 4. The CDR3 loop reads CASSPGTSGKNIQYF. DNA for the CDR3: TGTGCCAGCAGCCCAGGGACTAGCGGAAAAAACATTCAGTACTTC.

The chain combines TRBV7-9 with TRBJ2-2; 7 nucleotides agree with TRBD1. The CDR3 consists of 12 residues. The germline gives CDR1 SEHNR, CDR2 FQNEAQ (reference sequence). V lost 5 bases to trimming and J lost 7 bases; unmatched junction nucleotides: 1. Here the CDR3 DNA reads TGTGCCAGCAGCAACAGGGGCGGGGAGCTGTTTTTT. As protein: CASSNRGGELFF.

The chain uses TRBV4-3 and TRBJ2-1; perhaps TRBD1 as D (6 bases). The CDR3 extends over 14 amino acids. V gave up 4 bases and J gave up 4 bases, with 11 bases separating them. Germline V CDR1 and CDR2: LGHNA, YSLEER. CDR3 amino acids: CASSPGDNYNEQFF. The DNA for the CDR3 is TGCGCCAGCAGCCCCGGGGACAATTACAATGAGCAGTTCTTC.

This clone was detected a few times. The V gene is TRBV7-8, the J gene TRBJ2-4; TRBD1 agrees at 10 bases. V was clipped by 3 bases and J by 8 bases; unmatched bases: 7. Germline assignment: CDR1 SGHVS and CDR2 FQNEAQ. The CDR3 is 15 residues long. The CDR3 DNA sequence: TGTGCCAGCAGCTTCTTGACAGGGGGCGAGGACATTCAGTACTTC. Translated, it gives CASSFLTGGEDIQYF.

This chain uses TRBV7-2 with TRBJ1-1, with a tentative D call TRBD1 (6 bases). The V end was cut by 3 bases, the J end by 0 bases, with 8 bases between. The CDR3 has 14 residues. In germline, CDR1 is SGHTA, CDR2 FQGNSA. The CDR3 is CASSFDRMNTEAFF. The CDR3, as DNA: TGTGCCAGCAGCTTCGACAGGATGAACACTGAAGCTTTCTTT.